One sample yielded the 32 T cell receptor beta chains listed below, sequenced in a study of tumor and adjacent non-tumor tissue in lung cancer. The template was RNA from unsorted bulk tissue. The library came from three nested PCR rounds adapted from ARM-PCR protocols. TCRdb re-analysed the multiplex PCR reads in MiXCR, keeping a single row per CDR3 protein. This sample has some 77,000 distinct CDR3 sequences, with around 65% found just once. The sequencing input was lung tumor tissue. These receptors were collected from an older woman with non-small cell lung cancer.

As concerns this clonotype: One end of the junction varies from germline; a read error may be responsible. V is TRBV4-2 and J is TRBJ2-5; TRBD2 aligns across 12 bases. There are 16 residues in the CDR3. The germline V gene has CDR1 LGHNA and CDR2 YNFKEQ. The CDR3 protein is CASNQALAGGGETQYF. The CDR3 DNA sequence: TGTGCAAGCAACCAAGCACTAGCGGGAGGCGGGGAGACCCAGTACTTC.

Turning to this clonotype: Likely a read error: the CDR3 ends without its conserved phenylalanine or tryptophan. The chain combines TRBV11-3 with TRBJ1-1; D not certain. The CDR3 covers 14 residues. V was trimmed by 3 bases and J by 3 bases, leaving 11 bases between them. CDR1 SGHNT and CDR2 YENEEA come from the germline V gene. CDR3 nucleotide sequence: TGTGCCAGCAGCTTCGGAGGAACAGACACTGAAGCTTTCCTT. This gives the protein CASSFGGTDTEAFL.

With regard to this clonotype: Sequence at one end of the junction differs from germline and may be a read error. CDR3 in amino acids: CASSLREHHNEHFF. The CDR3 DNA is TGTGCCAGCAGTTTGCGGGAGCATCACAATGAGCATTTCTTC. The chain joins TRBV28 to TRBJ2-1; TRBD2 aligns across 7 bases. Germline loops: CDR1 MDHEN, CDR2 SYDVKM. The CDR3 runs to 14 residues.

On this clonotype: Since a much larger clone is just one base distant, this may be a read error. The chain is built from TRBV5-1 and TRBJ1-1; TRBD1 agrees at 9 bases. CDR1 is SGHRS and CDR2 is YFSETQ in the germline V gene. The CDR3 runs to 18 residues. The DNA of the CDR3 is TGCGCCAGCAGCTTGTGGGAGGGTTGGACAGGGGTACGCACTGAAGCTCTCTTT. Its protein product is CASSLWEGWTGVRTEALF. Based on the CDR3 plus reference TRBV5-1 and TRBJ1-1, the full variable domain is KAGVTQTPRYLIKTRGQQVTLSCSPISGHRSVSWYQQTPGQGLQFLFEYFSETQRNKGNFPGRFSGRQFSNSRSEMNVSTLELGDSALYLCASSLWEGWTGVRTEALFGQGTRLTVV.

Of note for this clonotype: Compared with germline, one end of the junction differs, possibly owing to a read error. The V gene is TRBV5-4, the J gene TRBJ2-3; D tentatively fits TRBD1 or TRBD2 (5 bases each). The CDR3 has 15 amino acids. CDR1 is SGHNT, CDR2 YYREEE, per germline (reference sequence). CDR3 amino acids: CVSSGRGRSIDTRYF. The CDR3 nucleotides read TGTGTCAGCAGCGGACGGGGCAGAAGCATAGATACGCGGTATTTT.

About this clonotype: One end of the junction does not line up with germline, which may come from a read error. This sequence joins TRBV5-6 and TRBJ2-1; 7 positions match TRBD2. This CDR3 has 16 residues. Germline CDR1 reads SGHDT; CDR2 reads YYEEEE. Here the CDR3 reads CASSLQAGLSYNKQFF. The CDR3 nucleotides are TGTGCCAGCAGCTTGCAAGCGGGATTGTCCTACAATAAGCAGTTCTTC. Complete variable domain (other parts from reference TRBV5-6 and TRBJ2-1): DAGVTQSPTHLIKTRGQQVTLRCSPKSGHDTVSWYQQALGQGPQFIFQYYEEEERQRGNFPDRFSGHQFPNYSSELNVNALLLGDSALYLCASSLQAGLSYNKQFFGPGTRLTVL.

The V and J genes are TRBV6-1 and TRBJ2-3; 7 nucleotides agree with TRBD2. CDR1 is MNHNS, CDR2 SASEGT, per germline. This CDR3 region has 17 residues. Trimming cost V 11 bases and J 3 bases; bases outside gene matches: 20. The CDR3 region is CAGIPRGSGLGTDTQYF. As DNA, the CDR3 is TGTGCCGGCATCCCACGGGGTAGCGGGCTCGGAACAGATACGCAGTATTTT.

This clonotype was seen repeatedly, ten times or more. The chain uses TRBV21-1 and TRBJ2-3; the table's D gene call, TRBD2, was not cross checked with the DNA. TRBV21-1 is recorded as a pseudogene. This CDR3 has 15 amino acids. This CDR3 is CASSRPSRPTDTQYF. In DNA form, the CDR3 reads TGTGCCAGCAGCAGGCCTAGCCGTCCCACAGATACGCAGTATTTT.

This clonotype was counted a single time. Because it lacks the conserved phenylalanine or tryptophan at the end, this CDR3 is likely a read error. The rearrangement links TRBV29-1 to TRBJ2-1, with 7 bases matching TRBD2. The V gene end was trimmed by 6 bases and the J gene end by 8 bases; junction bases not matched to a gene: 7. The CDR3 runs 12 residues. Germline V gives CDR1 SQVTM, CDR2 ANQGSEA. The CDR3 DNA reads as TGCAGCGTGGATGGGGAGGGGTATGAGCAGTTCATC. Protein product: CSVDGEGYEQFI.

This clonotype was seen once. Given the absence of the conserved phenylalanine or tryptophan at the CDR3 end, a read error is likely. The chain links TRBV29-1 to TRBJ2-5, with D perhaps TRBD1 or TRBD2 (5 bases each). Trimming left V 3 bases short and J 7 bases short, with 12 bases between. This CDR3 spans 12 amino acids. Germline CDR1 reads SQVTM; CDR2 reads ANQGSEA. CDR3 residues: CSVDIGDVTQYL. The CDR3, as DNA: TGCAGCGTTGACATCGGGGACGTGACCCAGTACCTC.

Turning to this clonotype: This may be a read error: a much more frequent sequence differs by one nucleotide. The V gene is TRBV30, the J gene TRBJ2-2, with D perhaps TRBD1 (7 bases). The V end lost 4 bases, the J end lost 6 bases, and 24 bases lay between the germline ends. Germline V CDR1 and CDR2: GTSNPN, SVGIG (reference sequence). The CDR3 is 17 residues long. The CDR3 reads CAWKGWDSGSTPGELFF. The CDR3 DNA follows: TGTGCCTGGAAAGGCTGGGACAGCGGGTCAACACCCGGGGAGCTGTTTTTT.

This clonotype was counted only a few times. The junction does not match germline at one end; this may be a read error. The rearrangement links TRBV29-1 to TRBJ1-4, with 8 bases lining up with TRBD1. The CDR3 has 15 residues. Germline loops: CDR1 SQVTM, CDR2 ANQGSEA. This CDR3 is CSLEDAGGVSEKLFF. CDR3 nucleotide sequence: TGCAGCCTTGAAGACGCAGGGGGCGTATCTGAAAAACTGTTTTTC.

A remark on this clonotype: The junction and the germline gene differ at one end; a read error may be behind it. CDR3 DNA sequence: TGTCCCAGCAGGTCCTGGGAACTCGACGAGCAGTACTTC. Its protein is CPSRSWELDEQYF. The chain carries TRBV6-5 and TRBJ2-7; D is unresolved. The V gene's germline CDR1 is MNHEY and CDR2 SVGAGI. The CDR3 contains 13 residues.

A note on this clonotype: One end of the junction fails to match germline, which may point to a read error. J is TRBJ2-1 and V is TRBV11-1, with 8 positions matching TRBD2. CDR3 size: 16 residues. CDR1 SGHAT and CDR2 FQDESV come from the germline V gene (reference sequence). CDR3 sequence: CASSLALAGLYHDQFF. The CDR3 coding sequence is TGTGCGAGCAGCTTAGCCCTAGCGGGCCTGTACCATGACCAGTTCTTC.

For this clonotype: At one of its ends the junction is not consistent with the germline gene, which may arise from a read error. The chain has TRBV4-2 and TRBJ1-1; the D gene is possibly TRBD1 (5 bases). Germline loops: CDR1 LGHNA, CDR2 YNFKEQ. The CDR3 runs to 15 residues. The CDR3 region has the DNA TGTGCCAGCAGCCAAGGGGGCATCATGAACACTGAAGTTTTCTTT. It is translated as CASSQGGIMNTEVFF.

The chain combines TRBV20-1 with TRBJ2-7; D gene ambiguous. Per the germline V gene, CDR1 is DFQATT and CDR2 is SNEGSKA (reference sequence). V was shortened by 6 bases and J by 7 bases, with 25 bases between the two germline ends. This CDR3 is 15 amino acids long. The DNA for the CDR3 is TGCAGTGCCAACGCCGCTAACGGAACGGTCTATGAGCAGTACTTC. Its protein product is CSANAANGTVYEQYF.

There are many counts of this clonotype. The chain carries TRBV29-1 and TRBJ2-2; D unclear. The CDR3 extends over 14 amino acids. Trimming stripped 7 bases from V and 3 bases from J, with 15 bases between. Germline CDR1 SQVTM, CDR2 ANQGSEA. The CDR3 DNA reads as TGCAGCGCCCCATCCTGGCCGGACACCGGGGAGCTGTTTTTT. Its protein is CSAPSWPDTGELFF.

This clonotype has a handful of counts. A much bigger clone sits one base away, suggesting this may be a read error. The chain links TRBV6-1 to TRBJ2-4; D call uncertain. CDR3 length: 12 amino acids. Germline values: CDR1 MNHNS, CDR2 SASEGT. The germline V and J ends were trimmed by 4 bases and 6 bases, with 7 bases remaining between them. The CDR3 nucleotides are TGTGCCAGCAGTGTTCTGGCAAACATTCAGTACTTC. The encoded protein is CASSVLANIQYF.

The table lists this clonotype with many counts. V is TRBV10-2 and J is TRBJ2-7, with a possible D match to TRBD2 (5 bases). V was trimmed by 3 bases and J by 2 bases, leaving 14 bases between them. The CDR3 runs to 15 residues. Germline values: CDR1 WSHSY, CDR2 SAAADI. CDR3 nucleotides: TGCGCCAGCAGTGATTCTCGGCGGGTTCCCTACGAGCAGTACTTC. Its protein product is CASSDSRRVPYEQYF.

Concerning this clonotype itself: The germline gene is not matched at one end of the junction; a read error may be the cause. This chain links TRBV6-1 with TRBJ2-5, with D possibly TRBD1 on 6 matching bases. The germline V gene has CDR1 MNHNS and CDR2 SASEGT. The CDR3 is made up of 16 amino acids. The CDR3 region has the DNA TGTGCCGGCAGCTCCGGGTCAGGGGCCTACCAAGAGACCCAGTACTTC. Residues: CAGSSGSGAYQETQYF.

The sample holds a few counts of this clonotype. One base away lies a much larger clone, so this may be a sequencing read error. The chain uses TRBV28 and TRBJ2-1; 8 positions agree with TRBD1. This CDR3 is 14 amino acids long. V lost 10 bases and J lost 6; bases outside the gene matches: 11. Germline loops: CDR1 MDHEN, CDR2 SYDVKM. The CDR3 sequence: CANKLGTGPNEQFF. The CDR3 DNA is TGTGCCAACAAGTTGGGGACAGGTCCCAATGAGCAGTTCTTC.

Comments on this clonotype: A much more abundant neighbour one base away suggests this may be a read error. A read error is likely, as this CDR3 ends without the conserved phenylalanine or tryptophan. The chain couples TRBV30 to TRBJ2-7, with 7 nucleotides matching TRBD2. The CDR3 length is 14 residues. Germline loops: CDR1 GTSNPN, CDR2 SVGIG (reference sequence). With 4 bases clipped from V and 2 bases from J, the junction kept 8 bases outside the gene matches. The CDR3 sequence is CAWTSLAGPYEQYS. In DNA form, the CDR3 reads TGTGCCTGGACCTCTTTAGCGGGTCCCTACGAGCAGTACTCC.

This clonotype occurred many times. The chain carries TRBV28 and TRBJ2-1; no clear D gene. Trimming took 3 bases from V and 3 from J, leaving 6 bases between them. In germline, CDR1 is MDHEN, CDR2 SYDVKM. This CDR3 has 13 amino acids. The CDR3 here is CASSLGDYNEQFF. The CDR3, as DNA: TGTGCCAGCAGTTTGGGCGACTACAATGAGCAGTTCTTC.

Comment on this clonotype: Just one base apart from a much larger clone, this may be a read error. The chain employs TRBV28 and TRBJ1-3; D is possibly TRBD1 (6 bases). The CDR3 is made up of 15 amino acids. Germline CDR1 reads MDHEN; CDR2 reads SYDVKM. CDR3 sequence: CGSSSPGASGNTIYF. DNA for the CDR3: TGTGGCAGCAGTTCCCCGGGGGCTTCTGGAAACACCATATATTTT.

Concerning this clonotype: One end of the junction varies from germline; a read error may be responsible. The rearrangement links TRBV29-1 to TRBJ2-3; D is unresolved. The CDR3 is 13 residues long. CDR1 is SQVTM and CDR2 is ANQGSEA in the germline V gene. The CDR3 coding sequence is TGCGGCGCTCCTATGGGTTCCGCAGATACTCAGTATTTT. This encodes CGAPMGSADTQYF.

As for this clonotype: The junction and the germline gene differ at one end; a read error may be behind it. The chain is built from TRBV5-6 and TRBJ2-7; 11 bases match TRBD2. This CDR3 contains 16 residues. The germline V gene encodes CDR1 SGHDT and CDR2 YYEEEE. CDR3 residues: CASSAAGLAASYEQYF. The CDR3 DNA reads TGCGCCAGCAGTGCCGCGGGACTAGCGGCATCCTACGAGCAGTACTTC.

About this clonotype: The CDR3 does not end in the conserved phenylalanine or tryptophan, so this is likely a read error. This chain links TRBV11-2 with TRBJ2-7; possible D gene TRBD1, 7 bases. Trimming stripped 4 bases from V and 2 bases from J, with 15 bases between. The CDR3 has 15 residues. Germline values: CDR1 SGHAT, CDR2 FQNNGV. This CDR3 is CASSSGGTDTYEQYI. The CDR3 DNA reads TGTGCCAGCAGCTCAGGGGGGACAGACACCTACGAGCAGTACATC.

About this clonotype: Since the CDR3 does not end with the conserved phenylalanine or tryptophan, this likely comes from a read error. Because the CDR3's place on the DNA is in doubt, the DNA is left out and the CDR3 is given as listed by TCRdb. CDR3 sequence: CASSFTSSRDTHYL. The chain couples TRBV6-2 or TRBV6-3 to TRBJ2-3. Germline assignment: CDR1 MNHEY and CDR2 SVGEGT. Termini included, the CDR3 measures 14 amino acids.

A word on this clonotype: A read error is possible here, since a much larger clone lies one base away. V and J are TRBV7-9 and TRBJ1-6; TRBD1 matches at 7 bases. From germline, CDR1 is SEHNR and CDR2 FQNEAQ (reference sequence). The length of the CDR3 is 16 residues. The CDR3 DNA follows: TGTGCCAGCAGCTTGACAGGGAGCTCCTATAATTCACCCCACCACTTT. Translating it yields CASSLTGSSYNSPHHF.

As regards this clonotype: As the CDR3 is not closed by the conserved phenylalanine or tryptophan, this likely results from a read error. This chain connects TRBV29-1 to TRBJ2-1; tentatively, D is TRBD2 (5 bases). Germline V gene data show CDR1 as SQVTM and CDR2 as ANQGSEA. This CDR3 is 14 amino acids long. The CDR3 reads CSVEPGFTYNEQFL. CDR3 sequence (DNA): TGTAGCGTCGAACCCGGTTTTACCTACAATGAGCAGTTCCTC.

Note on this clonotype: This may come from a read error, since a much larger clone is one base off. V usage is TRBV6-2 or TRBV6-3 and J usage is TRBJ2-3; 7 bases fit TRBD2. The CDR3 covers 14 residues. Unmatched junction bases numbered 3, after V lost 4 bases and J lost 2 bases. CDR1 and CDR2 (germline): MNHEY, SVGEGT. This CDR3 is CASSFQRDTDTQYF. The CDR3 coding sequence is TGTGCCAGCAGTTTCCAGCGGGACACAGATACGCAGTATTTT.

For this clonotype: One end of the junction fails to match germline, which may point to a read error. The genes are TRBV7-9 and TRBJ2-2, with D possibly matching TRBD1 (6 bases). CDR1 is SEHNR, CDR2 FQNEAQ, per germline (reference sequence). The CDR3 covers 17 residues. CDR3 in amino acids: CASSSVPVSLGAGELLF. The CDR3 DNA sequence: TGTGCCAGCAGCTCGGTCCCGGTCAGCCTGGGGGCTGGGGAGCTGCTTTTT.